What follows are 10 T cell receptor beta chains derived from one specimen sequenced in a study of blood T cells in healthy people across ages. It was with a sample-barcoded 5' primer and a J-beta primer mix that a second PCR of roughly 7 to 12 cycles was run. TCRdb analysed the 5' RACE reads with MiXCR anew, one entry per CDR3 protein. The table includes approximately 800,000 distinct CDR3 sequences, roughly 34% detected once. Input material: blood. The origin of the receptors is a man aged 18 to 30 in good health.

Many counts were recorded for this clonotype. This chain connects TRBV20-1 to TRBJ2-7, with 7 bases aligning to TRBD2. V dropped 1 base and J dropped 6; count of bases not matched to a gene: 6. The germline CDR1 and CDR2 sequences are DFQATT and SNEGSKA (reference sequence). CDR3 length equals 13 residues. The CDR3 DNA follows: TGCAGTGCTAGAGGGACTAGTTTGGGCGAGCAGTACTTC. Translating it yields CSARGTSLGEQYF.

V and J are TRBV5-6 and TRBJ2-7; unclear D gene. Per germline, CDR1 SGHDT and CDR2 YYEEEE. This CDR3 is 15 amino acids long. V was clipped by 1 base and J by 3 bases, with 14 bases between them. The CDR3 sequence is CASSLISAEYYEQYF. The CDR3 DNA follows: TGTGCCAGCAGCTTGATTAGTGCAGAGTACTACGAGCAGTACTTC.

The chain uses TRBV4-3 and TRBJ2-2, with D possibly being TRBD1 (6 bases). Germline lookup yields CDR1 LGHNA and CDR2 YSLEER. Trimming shortened V by 3 bases and J by 1 base, and 9 bases separated the two germline ends. This CDR3 is 15 amino acids long. The CDR3 bases are TGCGCCAGCAGCCACGCGGACAGGAACACCGGGGAGCTGTTTTTT. Residues: CASSHADRNTGELFF.

This chain links TRBV12-3 or TRBV12-4 with TRBJ1-2, with 9 bases identical to TRBD1. V lost 8 bases to trimming and J lost 6 bases; unmatched junction nucleotides: 1. The length of the CDR3 is 11 residues. The CDR3 here is CASGTGNGYTF. The CDR3 DNA reads TGTGCCAGCGGGACAGGGAATGGCTACACCTTC.

The rearrangement uses TRBV6-5 and TRBJ2-7; possibly TRBD1 for D (6 bases). The CDR3 length is 15 residues. V was pared by 7 bases and J by 3 bases, with 19 bases between. Germline lookup yields CDR1 MNHEY and CDR2 SVGAGI. The CDR3 is CASKKSDRRNYEQYF. CDR3 bases: TGTGCCAGCAAAAAATCGGACAGAAGGAACTACGAGCAGTACTTC.

Comment on this clonotype: Possible read error: a much larger clone is one base away. V usage is TRBV7-3 and J usage is TRBJ2-6, with D perhaps matching TRBD1 (5 bases). CDR3 length: 17 residues. The germline gives CDR1 SGHTA, CDR2 FQGTGA. This CDR3 reads CASSLTRHNSGANALTF. The CDR3 nucleotides read TGTGCCAGCAGCTTAACGAGGCATAACTCTGGGGCCAACGCCCTGACTTTC.

The chain has TRBV7-2 and TRBJ2-4, with 8 bases aligning to TRBD2. CDR1 is SGHTA, CDR2 FQGNSA, per germline. The V segment lost 1 base and the J segment 8 bases; nucleotides outside the gene matches: 13. This CDR3 spans 17 amino acids. For the CDR3, the DNA is TGTGCCAGCAGCTTAGTCCTTTCGGCTAGCGGGTTTCACATTCAGTACTTC. Protein sequence: CASSLVLSASGFHIQYF.

Only a few counts were recorded for this clonotype. V is TRBV29-1 and J is TRBJ2-6; D ambiguous. The V gene lost 4 bases and the J gene lost 2 bases, with 6 bases spanning the gap. Germline assignment: CDR1 SQVTM and CDR2 ANQGSEA. This CDR3 contains 13 residues. Here the CDR3 DNA reads TGCAGCGTTGCCCAAACTGGGGCCAACGTCCTGACTTTC. Residues: CSVAQTGANVLTF.

V usage is TRBV9 and J usage is TRBJ1-5, with D possibly being TRBD1 (5 bases). Germline CDR1 is SGDLS and CDR2 is YYNGEE. The CDR3 consists of 14 residues. V was clipped by 0 bases and J by 6 bases, with 10 bases between them. CDR3 amino acids: CASSVDGAGQPQHF. The DNA for the CDR3 is TGTGCCAGCAGCGTAGACGGGGCCGGTCAGCCCCAGCATTTT. Based on the CDR3 plus reference TRBV9 and TRBJ1-5, the full variable domain is DSGVTQTPKHLITATGQRVTLRCSPRSGDLSVYWYQQSLDQGLQFLIQYYNGEERAKGNILERFSAQQFPDLHSELNLSSLELGDSALYFCASSVDGAGQPQHFGDGTRLSIL.

The table lists this clonotype with a few counts. This sequence joins TRBV7-2 and TRBJ1-2, with 10 bases matching TRBD1. The germline V gene encodes CDR1 SGHTA and CDR2 FQGNSA. The CDR3 loop spans 14 amino acids. Trimming cost V 3 bases and J 5 bases; bases outside gene matches: 3. Written as DNA, the CDR3 is TGTGCCAGCAGCTTCGACAGGGGGCAATATGGCTACACCTTC. It codes for CASSFDRGQYGYTF.